This T cell receptor (beta chain) was recorded in a study of OX40 agonist ivuxolimab in advanced cancers. Overall study: An agonistic anti-OX40 (CD134) antibody, ivuxolimab, was used to treat the patients. Patients with prior anti-PD-1, anti-PD-L1 or anti-CTLA-4 therapy were eligible; 35% to 45% had some. Study-wide findings and caveats: Determination of antigen specificity was not performed for the expanded peripheral T cells.

This CDR3 has 14 residues. Trimming cost V 9 bases and J 0 bases, with 12 bases left between them. Germline assignment: CDR1 LNHDA and CDR2 SQIVND (reference sequence). Collection of blood occurred at baseline, at cycle 4 day 1, and at cycle 7 day 1. Method: immunoSEQ multiplex PCR; TCRdb's copy keeps in-frame clones and lacks some. The table shows about 58,000 clones, with approximately 86% occurring only once. As regards this clone: Its antigen is unidentified.

Sequences were derived from CD4+ or CD8+ T cells sorted from blood, sampled in a trial of the OX40 agonist ivuxolimab. V gene TRBV19 combines with J gene TRBJ1-3; weak D call: TRBD1 (6 bases). The receptor was derived from an adult with an advanced solid tumor such as melanoma, head and neck, liver or kidney cancer. The CDR3 protein is CASKTGRSGNTIYF. In DNA form, the CDR3 reads TGTGCCAGCAAGACAGGCCGCTCTGGAAACACCATATATTTT. Using reference TRBV19 and TRBJ1-3 for the parts outside the CDR3, the full variable domain is DGGITQSPKYLFRKEGQNVTLSCEQNLNHDAMYWYRQDPGQGLRLIYYSQIVNDFQKGDIAEGYSVSREKKESFPLTVTSAQKNPTAFYLCASKTGRSGNTIYFGEGSWLTVV.